This TCR beta chain was obtained from a study of blood T cells in healthy people across ages. Whole-study results and caveats: Roughly linear age-related decline in beta diversity appeared, significant by age 40.

Through a sample-barcoded 5' primer and a J-beta primer mix, a second PCR was run for about 6 to 11 cycles. TCRdb independently ran MiXCR on the 5' RACE reads; one entry per CDR3 protein. The data hold 1.5 million to 2 million distinct CDR3 sequences, with 28% observed a single time. The sample providers were healthy Caucasian people from Russia, aged about 6 to 90. This CDR3 spans 17 amino acids. The germline V gene has CDR1 SGHRS and CDR2 YFSETQ. The ends lost 4 bases at V and 8 bases at J; junction bases unmatched: 13. Points on this clonotype: Its specificity is not known.

J is TRBJ1-4 and V is TRBV5-1; 11 bases agree with TRBD1. This TCR was sampled from a woman under 40 in good health. Source material: blood. CDR3 amino acids: CASSPEGQGAVGEKLFF. The CDR3 nucleotides read TGCGCCAGCAGCCCCGAAGGACAGGGGGCGGTCGGCGAAAAACTGTTTTTT. The variable domain in full, completed from reference TRBV5-1 and TRBJ1-4, reads KAGVTQTPRYLIKTRGQQVTLSCSPISGHRSVSWYQQTPGQGLQFLFEYFSETQRNKGNFPGRFSGRQFSNSRSEMNVSTLELGDSALYLCASSPEGQGAVGEKLFFGSGTQLSVL.